This T cell receptor beta chain was sequenced for a study of blood T cells in healthy people across ages. Overall study results and limits: The study could not conclusively compare naive and antigen-experienced cells, given its unsorted PBMCs. Roughly linearly, TCR beta diversity per million T cells fell as age increased.

A sample-barcoded 5' primer and a J-beta primer mix were used in a second PCR of about 6 to 11 cycles. The template-switch adaptor was a 5' adaptor with 12 random nucleotides. It tagged each cDNA molecule. Every sample produced at least 2.5 million CDR3-containing paired-end reads. TCRdb re-derived calls from the 5' RACE reads in MiXCR, one entry per CDR3 protein. The sample lists hundreds of thousands of distinct CDR3 sequences; roughly 50% were seen once. There are a few counts of this clonotype. Its antigen is not identified. The CDR3 consists of 13 residues. V lost 6 bases, J lost 5 bases, and 4 bases stayed unmatched.

The specimen sequenced was blood. This sequence was found in a woman aged 60-75 years in good health. The chain couples TRBV12-3 or TRBV12-4 to TRBJ1-5, with 7 positions matching TRBD1. Here the CDR3 DNA reads TGTGCCAGCAGGACTCAGGGGGATCAGCCCCAGCATTTT. Translation gives CASRTQGDQPQHF.